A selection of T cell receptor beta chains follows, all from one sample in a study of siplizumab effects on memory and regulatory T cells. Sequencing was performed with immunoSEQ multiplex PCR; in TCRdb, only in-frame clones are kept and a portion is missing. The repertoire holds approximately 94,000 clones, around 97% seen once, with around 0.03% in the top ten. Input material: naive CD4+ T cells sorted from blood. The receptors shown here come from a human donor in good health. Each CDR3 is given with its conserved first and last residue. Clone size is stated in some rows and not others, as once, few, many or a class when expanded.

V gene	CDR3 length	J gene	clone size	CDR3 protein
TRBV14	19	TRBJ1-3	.	CASSPLTGGDPGTGNTIYF
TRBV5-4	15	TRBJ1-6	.	CASSLEGQGLTVLHF
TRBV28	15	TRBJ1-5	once	CASSAADLQGWPQHF
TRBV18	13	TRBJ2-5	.	CASSLLAAETQYF
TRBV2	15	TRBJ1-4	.	CASSERGGVSEKLFF
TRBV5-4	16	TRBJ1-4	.	CASSVGQSRTNEKLFF
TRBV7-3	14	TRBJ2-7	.	CASSLQRIPGEQYF
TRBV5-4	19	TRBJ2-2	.	CASSLEVWGAGERPGELFF
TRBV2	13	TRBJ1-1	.	CASRVGMNTEAFF
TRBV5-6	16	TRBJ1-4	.	CASSLEEGPTNEKLFF
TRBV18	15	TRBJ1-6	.	CASSPYQVDFWALHF
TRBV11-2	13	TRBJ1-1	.	CASSSTGLTEAFF
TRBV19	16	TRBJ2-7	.	CASSIDARGGIYEQYF
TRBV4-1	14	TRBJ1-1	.	CASSLRGGGTEAFF
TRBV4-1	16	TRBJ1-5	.	CASSQDPGGSNQPQHF
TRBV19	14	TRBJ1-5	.	CASSIEGVGQPQHF
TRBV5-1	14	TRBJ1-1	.	CASSFGGLNTEAFF
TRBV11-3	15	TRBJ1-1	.	CASSLGGTAPTEAFF
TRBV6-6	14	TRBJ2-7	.	CASRRDSVAYEQYF
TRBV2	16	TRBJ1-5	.	CASTSRGGNFNQPQHF
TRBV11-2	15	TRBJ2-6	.	CASTVRGGGANVLTF
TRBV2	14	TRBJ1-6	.	CASLTGLTGSPLHF
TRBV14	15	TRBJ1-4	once	CASSQAGTGAEKLFF
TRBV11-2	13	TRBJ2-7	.	CASSKDGSYEQYF
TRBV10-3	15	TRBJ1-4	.	CAISESSAFNEKLFF
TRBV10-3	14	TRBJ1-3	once	CAISDHGGRNTIYF
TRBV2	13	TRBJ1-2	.	CASIQTVNYGYTF
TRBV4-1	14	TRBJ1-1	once	CASSLPGSNTEAFF
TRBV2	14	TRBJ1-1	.	CASILTGGGRGAFF
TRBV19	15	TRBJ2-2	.	CASQYRGPQGGELFF
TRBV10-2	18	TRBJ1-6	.	CASSGQVTESSYNSPLHF
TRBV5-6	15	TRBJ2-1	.	CASSSIRGSRNEQFF
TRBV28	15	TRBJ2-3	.	CASSGGALGTDTQYF
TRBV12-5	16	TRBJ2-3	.	CASGLVPGGGTDTQYF
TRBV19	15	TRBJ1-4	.	CASSPGDNLLGKLFF
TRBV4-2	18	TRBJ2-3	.	CASSQPPGGVGGGDTQYF
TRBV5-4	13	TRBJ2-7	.	CASSSQGTYEQYF
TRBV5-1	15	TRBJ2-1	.	CASSLLTSGGNEQFF
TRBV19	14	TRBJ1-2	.	CASRTQGAGYGYTF
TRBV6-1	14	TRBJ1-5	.	CASSSTVLVRPQHF
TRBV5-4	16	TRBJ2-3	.	CASSLIWGASTDTQYF
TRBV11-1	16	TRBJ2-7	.	CASSLAPLAGMYEQYF
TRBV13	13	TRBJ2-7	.	CASSLGVSYEQYF
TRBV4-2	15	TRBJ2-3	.	CASSPGTTYTDTQYF
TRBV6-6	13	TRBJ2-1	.	CASSRDYGNEQFF
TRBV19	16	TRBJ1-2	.	CASSRSTKGTLYGYTF
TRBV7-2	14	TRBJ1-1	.	CASSLARENTEAFF
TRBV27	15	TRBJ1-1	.	CASSRERAPITEAFF